This T cell receptor (beta chain) was sequenced during a study of T cell responses to AZD1222 COVID-19 vaccine. Germline lookup yields CDR1 KGHDR and CDR2 SFDVKD. The CDR3 is 13 residues long. Trimming removed 5 bases from V and 1 base from J, with 5 bases in between. Repertoires were generated with immunoSEQ multiplex PCR, while TCRdb's copy carries only in-frame clones and drops some. The sample lists 150,000 to 190,000 clones; roughly 90% were seen once. The sequenced sample was peripheral blood, obtained 28 days after the second AZD1222 dose. The V and J genes are TRBV24-1 and TRBJ2-1; D unclear. The source of this sequence is an adult who received the AZD1222 COVID-19 vaccine. CDR3 sequence reads: CATSAQSYNEQFF. CDR3 DNA: TGTGCCACCAGTGCCCAGTCCTACAATGAGCAGTTCTTC.